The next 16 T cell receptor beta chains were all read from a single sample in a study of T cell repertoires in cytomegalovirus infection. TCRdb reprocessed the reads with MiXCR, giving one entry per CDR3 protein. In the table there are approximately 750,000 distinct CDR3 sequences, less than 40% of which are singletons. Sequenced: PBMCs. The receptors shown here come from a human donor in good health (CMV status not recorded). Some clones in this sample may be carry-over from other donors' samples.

The CDR3 region is CASSQYQASSGNTIYF. In nucleotides, the CDR3 is TGTGCCAGCAGCCAATATCAGGCGAGCTCTGGAAACACCATATATTTT. The chain links TRBV14 to TRBJ1-3, with D uncertain. CDR3 size: 16 residues. V was trimmed by 2 bases and J by 0 bases, leaving 11 bases between them. The germline CDR1 and CDR2 sequences are SGHDN and FVKESK.

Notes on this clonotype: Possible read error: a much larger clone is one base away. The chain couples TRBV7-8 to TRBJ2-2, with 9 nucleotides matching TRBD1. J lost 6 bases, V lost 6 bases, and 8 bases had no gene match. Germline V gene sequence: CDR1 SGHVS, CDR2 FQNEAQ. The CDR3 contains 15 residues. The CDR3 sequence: CASRYRDRVAGELFF. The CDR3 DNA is TGTGCCAGCAGATACCGGGACAGGGTTGCCGGGGAGCTGTTTTTT.

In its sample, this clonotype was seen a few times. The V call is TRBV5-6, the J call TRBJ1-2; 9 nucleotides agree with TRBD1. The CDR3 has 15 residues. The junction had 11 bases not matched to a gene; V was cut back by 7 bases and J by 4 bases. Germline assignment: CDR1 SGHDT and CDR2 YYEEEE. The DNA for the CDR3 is TGTGCCAGCGCATTTCCCGGACAGGGGCTCTATGGCTACACCTTC. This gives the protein CASAFPGQGLYGYTF. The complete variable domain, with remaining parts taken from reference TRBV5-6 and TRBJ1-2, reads DAGVTQSPTHLIKTRGQQVTLRCSPKSGHDTVSWYQQALGQGPQFIFQYYEEEERQRGNFPDRFSGHQFPNYSSELNVNALLLGDSALYLCASAFPGQGLYGYTFGSGTRLTVV.

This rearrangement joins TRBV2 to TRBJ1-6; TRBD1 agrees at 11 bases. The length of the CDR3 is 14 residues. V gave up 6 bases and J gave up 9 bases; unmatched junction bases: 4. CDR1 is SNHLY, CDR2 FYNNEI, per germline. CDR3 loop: CASSRDRGGSPLHF. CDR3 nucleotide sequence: TGTGCCAGCAGCCGGGACAGGGGGGGTTCACCCCTCCACTTT.

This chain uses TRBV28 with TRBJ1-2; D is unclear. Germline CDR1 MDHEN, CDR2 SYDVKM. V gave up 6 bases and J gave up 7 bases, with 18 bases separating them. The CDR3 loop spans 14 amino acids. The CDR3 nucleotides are TGTGCCAGCAGCTCCACCGTCAAGGGCCCTGGCTACACCTTC. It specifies CASSSTVKGPGYTF.

The CDR3 sequence: CASRGIAYNEQFF. CDR3 bases: TGTGCCAGCAGGGGTATAGCCTACAATGAGCAGTTCTTC. The chain uses TRBV2 and TRBJ2-1; unclear D gene. The CDR3 is 13 amino acids. Germline values: CDR1 SNHLY, CDR2 FYNNEI. V was clipped by 6 bases and J by 2 bases, with 8 bases between them.

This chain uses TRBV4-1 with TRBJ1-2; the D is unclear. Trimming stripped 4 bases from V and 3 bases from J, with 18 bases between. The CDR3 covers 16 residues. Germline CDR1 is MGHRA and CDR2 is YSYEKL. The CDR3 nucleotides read TGCGCCAGCAGCCCCCGACCGGGGATTGAGGACTATGGCTACACCTTC. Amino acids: CASSPRPGIEDYGYTF.

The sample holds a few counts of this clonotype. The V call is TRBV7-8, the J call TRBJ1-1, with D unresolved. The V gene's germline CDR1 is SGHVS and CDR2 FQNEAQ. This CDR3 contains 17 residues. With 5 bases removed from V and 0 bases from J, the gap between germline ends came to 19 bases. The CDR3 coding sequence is TGTGCCAGCAGCCCCGCTCTCGGCGGACCCATGAACACTGAAGCTTTCTTT. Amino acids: CASSPALGGPMNTEAFF. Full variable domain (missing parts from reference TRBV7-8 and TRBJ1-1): GAGVSQSPRYKVAKRGQDVALRCDPISGHVSLFWYQQALGQGPEFLTYFQNEAQLDKSGLPSDRFFAERPEGSVSTLKIQRTQQEDSAVYLCASSPALGGPMNTEAFFGQGTRLTVV.

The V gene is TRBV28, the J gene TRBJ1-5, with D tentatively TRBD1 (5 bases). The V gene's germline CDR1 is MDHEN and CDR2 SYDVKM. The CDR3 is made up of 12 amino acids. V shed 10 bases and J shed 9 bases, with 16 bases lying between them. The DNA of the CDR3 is TGTGCCATCAGATTCGGGGGGTGGCCCCAGCATTTT. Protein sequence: CAIRFGGWPQHF.

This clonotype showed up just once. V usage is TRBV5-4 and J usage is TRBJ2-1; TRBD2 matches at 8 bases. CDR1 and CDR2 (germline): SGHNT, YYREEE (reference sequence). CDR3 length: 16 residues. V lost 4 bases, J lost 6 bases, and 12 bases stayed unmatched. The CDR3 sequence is CASSEEIAGPVNEQFF. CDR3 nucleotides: TGTGCCAGCAGCGAGGAGATAGCGGGACCGGTCAATGAGCAGTTCTTC.

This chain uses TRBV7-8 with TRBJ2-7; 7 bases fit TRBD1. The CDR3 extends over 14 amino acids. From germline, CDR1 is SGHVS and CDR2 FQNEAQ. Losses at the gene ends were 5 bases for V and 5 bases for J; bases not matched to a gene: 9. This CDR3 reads CASSKTTGAHEQYF. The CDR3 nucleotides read TGTGCCAGCAGCAAGACCACAGGGGCCCACGAGCAGTACTTC.

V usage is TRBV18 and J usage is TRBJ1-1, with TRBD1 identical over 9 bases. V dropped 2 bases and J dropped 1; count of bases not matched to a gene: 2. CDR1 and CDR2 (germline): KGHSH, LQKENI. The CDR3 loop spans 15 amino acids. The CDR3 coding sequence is TGTGCCAGCTCACCAGAGACAGGGGGGAACACTGAAGCTTTCTTT. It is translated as CASSPETGGNTEAFF.

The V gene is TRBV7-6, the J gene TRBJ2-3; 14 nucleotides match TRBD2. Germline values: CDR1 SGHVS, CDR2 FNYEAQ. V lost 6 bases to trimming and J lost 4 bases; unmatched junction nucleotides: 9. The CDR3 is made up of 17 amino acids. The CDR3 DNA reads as TGTGCCAGCAGGTCTCCGGGACTAGCGGGAGCAGCAGATACGCAGTATTTT. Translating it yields CASRSPGLAGAADTQYF.

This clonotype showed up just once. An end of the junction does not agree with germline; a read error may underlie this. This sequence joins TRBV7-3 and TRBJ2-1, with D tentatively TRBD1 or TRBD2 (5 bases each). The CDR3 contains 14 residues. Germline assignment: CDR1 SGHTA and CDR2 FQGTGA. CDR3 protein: CASRLGETQNEQFF. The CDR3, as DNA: TGTGCCAGCCGCTTAGGGGAGACCCAGAATGAGCAGTTTTTC.

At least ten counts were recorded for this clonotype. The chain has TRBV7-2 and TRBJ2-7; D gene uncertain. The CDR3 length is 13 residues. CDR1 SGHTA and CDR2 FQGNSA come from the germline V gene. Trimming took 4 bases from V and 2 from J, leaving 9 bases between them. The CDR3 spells CASSSGRTYEQYF. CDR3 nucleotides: TGTGCCAGCAGCTCTGGACGGACCTACGAGCAGTACTTC.

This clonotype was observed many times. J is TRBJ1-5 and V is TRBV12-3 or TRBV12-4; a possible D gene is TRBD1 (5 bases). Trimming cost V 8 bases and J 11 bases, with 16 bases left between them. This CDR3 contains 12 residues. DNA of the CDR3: TGTGCCAGCCAGACGGAGGGAGGGGCCCAGCATTTT. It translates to CASQTEGGAQHF.